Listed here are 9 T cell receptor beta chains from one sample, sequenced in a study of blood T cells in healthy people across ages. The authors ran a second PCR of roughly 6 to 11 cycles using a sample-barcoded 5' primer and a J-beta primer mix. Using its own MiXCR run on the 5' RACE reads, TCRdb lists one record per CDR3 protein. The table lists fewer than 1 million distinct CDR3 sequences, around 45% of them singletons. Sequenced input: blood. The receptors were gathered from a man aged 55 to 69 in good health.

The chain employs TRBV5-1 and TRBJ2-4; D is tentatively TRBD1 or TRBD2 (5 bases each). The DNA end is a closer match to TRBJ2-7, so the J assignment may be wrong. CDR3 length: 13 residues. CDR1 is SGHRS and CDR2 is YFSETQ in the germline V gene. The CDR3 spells CASSLPEGSEQYF. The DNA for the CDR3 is TGCGCCAGCAGCTTGCCAGAGGGGAGCGAGCAGTACTTC.

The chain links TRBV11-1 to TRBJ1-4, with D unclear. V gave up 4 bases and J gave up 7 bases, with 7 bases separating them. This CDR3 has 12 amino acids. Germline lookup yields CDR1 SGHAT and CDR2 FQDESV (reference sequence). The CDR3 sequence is CASSSDFEKLFF. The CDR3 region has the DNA TGTGCCAGCAGCTCGGACTTTGAAAAACTGTTTTTT.

CDR3 sequence reads: CASSPGGKASYNEQFF. CDR3 in DNA: TGCGCCAGCAGCCCCGGGGGCAAAGCCTCCTACAATGAGCAGTTCTTC. The rearrangement joins TRBV4-3 to TRBJ2-1; possibly TRBD1 or TRBD2 for D (6 bases each). CDR3 length: 16 residues. Germline-derived CDR1 and CDR2 are LGHNA and YSLEER. The V end lost 4 bases, the J end lost 0 bases, and 13 bases lay between the germline ends.

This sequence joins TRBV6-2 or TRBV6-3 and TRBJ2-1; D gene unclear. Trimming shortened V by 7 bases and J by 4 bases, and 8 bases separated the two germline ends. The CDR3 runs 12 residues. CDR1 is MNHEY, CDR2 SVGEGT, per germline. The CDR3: CASNNQYNEQFF. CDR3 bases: TGTGCCAGCAACAACCAGTACAATGAGCAGTTCTTC.

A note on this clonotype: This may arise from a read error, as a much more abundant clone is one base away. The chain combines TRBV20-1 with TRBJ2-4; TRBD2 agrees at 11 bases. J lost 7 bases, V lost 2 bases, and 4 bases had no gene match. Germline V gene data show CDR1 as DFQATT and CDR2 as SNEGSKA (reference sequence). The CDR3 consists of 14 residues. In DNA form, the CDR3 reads TGCAGTGCTAGACGCGGACTAGCGGGCAACATTCAGTACTTC. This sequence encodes CSARRGLAGNIQYF.

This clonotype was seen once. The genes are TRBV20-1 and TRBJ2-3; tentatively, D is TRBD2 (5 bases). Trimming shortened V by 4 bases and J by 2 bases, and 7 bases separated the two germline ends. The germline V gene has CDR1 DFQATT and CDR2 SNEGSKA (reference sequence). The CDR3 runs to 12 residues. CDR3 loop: CSATADTDTQYF. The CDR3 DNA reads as TGCAGTGCTACAGCGGACACAGATACGCAGTATTTT.

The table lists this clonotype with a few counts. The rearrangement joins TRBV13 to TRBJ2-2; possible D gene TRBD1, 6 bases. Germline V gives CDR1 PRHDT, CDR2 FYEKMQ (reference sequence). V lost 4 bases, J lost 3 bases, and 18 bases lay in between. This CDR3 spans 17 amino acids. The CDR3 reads CASSSRRGYRDTGELFF. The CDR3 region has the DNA TGTGCCAGCAGCTCGAGACGAGGGTACAGGGACACCGGGGAGCTGTTTTTT.

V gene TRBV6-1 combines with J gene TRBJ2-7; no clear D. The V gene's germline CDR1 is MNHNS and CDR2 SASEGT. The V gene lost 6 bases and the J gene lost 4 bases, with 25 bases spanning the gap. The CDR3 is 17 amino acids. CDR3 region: CASSPLGPTSLSYEQYF. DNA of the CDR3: TGTGCCAGCAGCCCTCTGGGCCCTACATCCCTCTCATACGAGCAGTACTTC.

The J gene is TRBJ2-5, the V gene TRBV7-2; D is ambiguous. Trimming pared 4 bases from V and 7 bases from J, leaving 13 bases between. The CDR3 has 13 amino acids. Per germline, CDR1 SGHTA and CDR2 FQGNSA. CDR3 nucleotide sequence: TGTGCCAGCAGCTCACAACCGGGTGGGACCCAGTACTTC. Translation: CASSSQPGGTQYF.